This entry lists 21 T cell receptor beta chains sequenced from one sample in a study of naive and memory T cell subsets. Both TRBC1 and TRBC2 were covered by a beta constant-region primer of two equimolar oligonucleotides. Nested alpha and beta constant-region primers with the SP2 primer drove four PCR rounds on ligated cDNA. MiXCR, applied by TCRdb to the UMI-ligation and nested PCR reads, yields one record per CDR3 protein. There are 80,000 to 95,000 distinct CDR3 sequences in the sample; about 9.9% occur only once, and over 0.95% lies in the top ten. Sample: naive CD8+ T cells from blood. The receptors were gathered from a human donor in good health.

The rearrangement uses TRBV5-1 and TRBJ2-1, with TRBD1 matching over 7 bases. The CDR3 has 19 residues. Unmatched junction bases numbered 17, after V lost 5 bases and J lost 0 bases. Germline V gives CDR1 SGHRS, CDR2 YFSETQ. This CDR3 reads CASSSVVRGQGSSYNEQFF. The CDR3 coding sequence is TGCGCCAGCAGTTCAGTTGTTAGGGGGCAGGGGAGCTCCTACAATGAGCAGTTCTTC. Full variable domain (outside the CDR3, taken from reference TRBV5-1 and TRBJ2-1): KAGVTQTPRYLIKTRGQQVTLSCSPISGHRSVSWYQQTPGQGLQFLFEYFSETQRNKGNFPGRFSGRQFSNSRSEMNVSTLELGDSALYLCASSSVVRGQGSSYNEQFFGPGTRLTVL.

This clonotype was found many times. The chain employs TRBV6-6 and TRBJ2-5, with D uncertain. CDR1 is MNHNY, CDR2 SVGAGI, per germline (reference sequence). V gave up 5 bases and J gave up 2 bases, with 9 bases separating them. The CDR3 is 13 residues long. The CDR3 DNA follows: TGTGCCAGCAGTCCCGAGTTACAAGAGACCCAGTACTTC. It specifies CASSPELQETQYF.

CDR3 protein: CASSLSPGDEQYF. CDR3 coding DNA: TGTGCCAGCAGCTTATCTCCGGGAGACGAGCAGTACTTC. The rearrangement joins TRBV4-2 to TRBJ2-7; D might be TRBD2 (6 bases). The CDR3 sequence is 13 residues long. The V end lost 5 bases, the J end lost 5 bases, and 13 bases lay between the germline ends. Looked up from germline, CDR1 is LGHNA and CDR2 is YNFKEQ.

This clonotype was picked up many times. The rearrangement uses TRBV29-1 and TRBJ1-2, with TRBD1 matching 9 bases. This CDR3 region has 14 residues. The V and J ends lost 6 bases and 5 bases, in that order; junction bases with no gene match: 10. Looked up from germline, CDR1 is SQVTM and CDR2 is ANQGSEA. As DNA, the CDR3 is TGCAGCGTCGAGAGGAACGGACAGGGGTATGGCTACACCTTC. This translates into CSVERNGQGYGYTF.

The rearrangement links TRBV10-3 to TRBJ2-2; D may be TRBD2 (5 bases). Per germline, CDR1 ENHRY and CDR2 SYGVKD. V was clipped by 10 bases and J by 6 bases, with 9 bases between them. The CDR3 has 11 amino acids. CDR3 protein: CATEGAGELFF. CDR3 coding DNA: TGTGCCACCGAGGGTGCCGGGGAGCTGTTTTTT.

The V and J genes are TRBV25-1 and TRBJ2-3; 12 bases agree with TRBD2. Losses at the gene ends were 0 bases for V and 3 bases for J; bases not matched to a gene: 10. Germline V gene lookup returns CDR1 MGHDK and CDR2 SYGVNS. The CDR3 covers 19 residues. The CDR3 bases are TGTGCCAGCAGTGAATATCGGGCTAGCGGGAGGGCAGCGACAGATACGCAGTATTTT. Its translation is CASSEYRASGRAATDTQYF.

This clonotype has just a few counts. The CDR3 DNA is TGTGCCACCAGACCCGGACAGAACACTGAAGCTTTCTTT. This gives the protein CATRPGQNTEAFF. The chain carries TRBV15 and TRBJ1-1, with D tentatively TRBD1 (5 bases). Germline-derived CDR1 and CDR2 are LNHNV and YYDKDF (reference sequence). This CDR3 contains 13 residues. The V and J ends lost 6 bases and 1 base respectively, with 9 bases between them.

CDR3 DNA sequence: TGTGCCAGCACCCGCTCTTCCGGGAGACTCACAGATACGCAGTATTTT. Protein product: CASTRSSGRLTDTQYF. The rearrangement links TRBV7-2 to TRBJ2-3; D possibly corresponds to TRBD2 (6 bases). Germline V gene sequence: CDR1 SGHTA, CDR2 FQGNSA. V gave up 7 bases and J gave up 2 bases, with 19 bases separating them. The CDR3 runs to 16 residues.

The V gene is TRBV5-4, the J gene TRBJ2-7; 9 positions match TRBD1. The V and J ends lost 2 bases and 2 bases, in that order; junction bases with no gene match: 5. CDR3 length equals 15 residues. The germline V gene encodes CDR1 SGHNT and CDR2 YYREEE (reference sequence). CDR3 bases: TGTGCCAGCAGCTTAACCGGGACAGGGCCCTACGAGCAGTACTTC. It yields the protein CASSLTGTGPYEQYF. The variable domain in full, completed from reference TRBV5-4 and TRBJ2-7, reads ETGVTQSPTHLIKTRGQQVTLRCSSQSGHNTVSWYQQALGQGPQFIFQYYREEENGRGNFPPRFSGLQFPNYSSELNVNALELDDSALYLCASSLTGTGPYEQYFGPGTRLTVT.

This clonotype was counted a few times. The CDR3 DNA reads TGTGCCAGCAGCCCACCGGTCAGAACCGTCACAGATACGCAGTATTTT. Translating it yields CASSPPVRTVTDTQYF. The chain uses TRBV5-6 and TRBJ2-3; D unclear. Trimming pared 4 bases from V and 2 bases from J, leaving 17 bases between. CDR1 is SGHDT and CDR2 is YYEEEE in the germline V gene. The CDR3 has 16 amino acids.

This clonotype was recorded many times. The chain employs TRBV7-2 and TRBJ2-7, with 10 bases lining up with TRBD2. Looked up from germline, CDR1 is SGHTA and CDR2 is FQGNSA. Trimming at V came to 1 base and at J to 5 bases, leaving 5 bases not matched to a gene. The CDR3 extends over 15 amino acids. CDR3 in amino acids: CASSLVSGRADEQYF. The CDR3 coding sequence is TGTGCCAGCAGCTTAGTCAGCGGGAGGGCCGACGAGCAGTACTTC.

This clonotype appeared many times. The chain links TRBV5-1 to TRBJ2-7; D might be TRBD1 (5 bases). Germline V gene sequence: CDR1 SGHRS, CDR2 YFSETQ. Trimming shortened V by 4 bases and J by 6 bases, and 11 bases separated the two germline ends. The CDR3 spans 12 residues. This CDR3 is CASSAGSSEQYF. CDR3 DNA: TGCGCCAGCAGCGCAGGGTCTTCCGAGCAGTACTTC.

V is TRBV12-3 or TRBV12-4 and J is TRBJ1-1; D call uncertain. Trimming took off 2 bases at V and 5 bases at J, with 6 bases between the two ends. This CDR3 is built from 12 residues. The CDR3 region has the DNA TGTGCCAGCAGTTTAACTCGAACTGAAGCTTTCTTT. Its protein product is CASSLTRTEAFF.

The chain's CDR3 is CASSPSKTGNYGYTF. CDR3 nucleotide sequence: TGTGCCAGCAGCCCGTCCAAGACAGGGAACTATGGCTACACCTTC. This sequence joins TRBV12-3 or TRBV12-4 and TRBJ1-2, with 7 nucleotides matching TRBD1. The CDR3 has 15 residues. With 6 bases clipped from V and 2 bases from J, the junction kept 9 bases outside the gene matches.

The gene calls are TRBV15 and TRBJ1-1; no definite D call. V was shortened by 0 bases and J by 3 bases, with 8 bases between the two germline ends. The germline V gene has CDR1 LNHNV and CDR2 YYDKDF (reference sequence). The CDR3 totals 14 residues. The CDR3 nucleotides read TGTGCCACCAGCAGAGATAATGCGGACACTGAAGCTTTCTTT. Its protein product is CATSRDNADTEAFF.

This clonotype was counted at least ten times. CDR3: CASSDRQLGYTF. The DNA for the CDR3 is TGTGCCAGCAGTGACCGCCAGCTTGGCTACACCTTC. This sequence joins TRBV6-1 and TRBJ1-2; no definite D call. The CDR3 spans 12 residues. CDR1 and CDR2 (germline): MNHNS, SASEGT. V was trimmed by 3 bases and J by 7 bases, leaving 9 bases between them.

This CDR3 reads CASSSGTSVREQYF. The CDR3 bases are TGTGCCAGCAGCTCCGGGACTAGCGTGAGGGAGCAGTACTTC. The chain has TRBV5-6 and TRBJ2-7, with TRBD2 matching 10 bases. The CDR3 length is 14 residues. CDR1 and CDR2 (germline): SGHDT, YYEEEE. Trimming took 3 bases from V and 7 from J; bases not matched to a gene: 7.

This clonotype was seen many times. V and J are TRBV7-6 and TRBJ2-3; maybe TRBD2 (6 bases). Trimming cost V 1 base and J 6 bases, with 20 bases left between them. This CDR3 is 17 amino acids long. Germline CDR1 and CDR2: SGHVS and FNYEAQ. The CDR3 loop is CASSLGPAARRDDTQYF. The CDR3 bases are TGTGCCAGCAGCTTAGGGCCTGCGGCCCGGCGGGACGATACGCAGTATTTT.

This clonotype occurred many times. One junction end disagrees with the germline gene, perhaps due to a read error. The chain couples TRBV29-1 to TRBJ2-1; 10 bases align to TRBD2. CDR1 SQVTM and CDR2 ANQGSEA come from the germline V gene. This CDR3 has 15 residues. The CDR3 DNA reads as TGCAGCGTCGAAGGACTAGCGGCGATCTACAATGAGCAGTTCTTC. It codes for CSVEGLAAIYNEQFF.

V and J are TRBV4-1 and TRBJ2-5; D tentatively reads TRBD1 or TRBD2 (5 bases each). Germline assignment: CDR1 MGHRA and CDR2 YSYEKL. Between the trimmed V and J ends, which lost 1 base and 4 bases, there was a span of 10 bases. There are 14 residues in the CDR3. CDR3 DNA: TGCGCCAGCAGCCAAGCGGCAGGGAGAGAGACCCAGTACTTC. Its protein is CASSQAAGRETQYF.

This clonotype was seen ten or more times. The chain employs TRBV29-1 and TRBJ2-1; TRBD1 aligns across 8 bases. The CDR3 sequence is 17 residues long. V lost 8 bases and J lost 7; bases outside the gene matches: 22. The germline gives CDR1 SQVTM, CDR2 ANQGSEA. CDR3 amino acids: CSIRSLGRDRLVNEQFF. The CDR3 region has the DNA TGCAGCATACGATCCTTGGGCCGGGACAGGCTGGTTAATGAGCAGTTCTTC.